This T cell receptor beta chain is from a study of control samples from healthy donors and cancer patients. Germline CDR1 LGHDT, CDR2 YNNKEL (reference sequence). The V gene lost 5 bases and the J gene lost 8 bases, with 9 bases spanning the gap. The CDR3 length is 12 residues. TCRdb's copy holds only in-frame clones and misses some; the assay was immunoSEQ multiplex PCR. The sample includes roughly 180,000 clones, over 85% of them seen just once. V gene TRBV3-1 (or the pseudogene TRBV3-2) combines with J gene TRBJ1-4; D ambiguous. The source material was blood. The receptor was isolated from a woman aged 55-69 years in good health. The CDR3, as DNA: TGTGCCAGCAGCTCTCTAGTCGAAAAACTGTTTTTT. It is translated as CASSSLVEKLFF.